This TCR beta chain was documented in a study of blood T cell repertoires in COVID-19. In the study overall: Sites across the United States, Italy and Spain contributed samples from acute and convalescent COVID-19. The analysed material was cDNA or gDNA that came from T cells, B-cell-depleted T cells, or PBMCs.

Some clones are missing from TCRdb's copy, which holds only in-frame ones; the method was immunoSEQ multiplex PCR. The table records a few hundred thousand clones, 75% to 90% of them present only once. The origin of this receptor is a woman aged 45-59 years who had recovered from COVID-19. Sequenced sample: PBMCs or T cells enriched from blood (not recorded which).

CDR3: CATSRDIEAGETQYF. The CDR3 region has the DNA TGTGCCACCAGCAGAGATATTGAGGCTGGAGAGACCCAGTACTTC. The V call is TRBV15, the J call TRBJ2-5; D is ambiguous. There are 15 residues in the CDR3. V was trimmed by 0 bases and J by 4 bases, leaving 12 bases between them. CDR1 LNHNV and CDR2 YYDKDF come from the germline V gene (reference sequence).